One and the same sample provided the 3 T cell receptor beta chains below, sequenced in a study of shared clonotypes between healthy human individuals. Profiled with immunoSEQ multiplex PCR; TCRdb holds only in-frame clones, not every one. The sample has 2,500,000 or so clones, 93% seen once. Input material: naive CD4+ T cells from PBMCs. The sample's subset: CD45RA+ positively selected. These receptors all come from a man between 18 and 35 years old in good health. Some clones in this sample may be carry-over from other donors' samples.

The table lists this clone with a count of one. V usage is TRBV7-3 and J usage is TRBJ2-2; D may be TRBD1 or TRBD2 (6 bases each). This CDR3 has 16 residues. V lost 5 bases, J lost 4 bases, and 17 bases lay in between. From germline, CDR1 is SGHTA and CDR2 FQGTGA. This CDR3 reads CASSAQGQGGTGELFF. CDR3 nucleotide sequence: TGTGCCAGCAGCGCACAGGGTCAGGGAGGCACCGGGGAGCTGTTTTTT. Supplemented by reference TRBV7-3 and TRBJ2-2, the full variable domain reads GAGVSQTPSNKVTEKGKYVELRCDPISGHTALYWYRQSLGQGPEFLIYFQGTGAADDSGLPNDRFFAVRPEGSVSTLKIQRTERGDSAVYLCASSAQGQGGTGELFFGEGSRLTVL.

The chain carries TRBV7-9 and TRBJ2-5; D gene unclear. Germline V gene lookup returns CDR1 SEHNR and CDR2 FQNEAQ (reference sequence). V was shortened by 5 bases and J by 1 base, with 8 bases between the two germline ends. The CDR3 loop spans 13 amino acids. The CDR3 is CASSEDIQETQYF. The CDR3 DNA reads TGTGCCAGCAGCGAAGATATCCAAGAGACCCAGTACTTC. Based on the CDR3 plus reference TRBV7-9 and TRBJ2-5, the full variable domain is DTGVSQNPRHKITKRGQNVTFRCDPISEHNRLYWYRQTLGQGPEFLTYFQNEAQLEKSRLLSDRFSAERPKGSFSTLEIQRTEQGDSAMYLCASSEDIQETQYFGPGTRLLVL.

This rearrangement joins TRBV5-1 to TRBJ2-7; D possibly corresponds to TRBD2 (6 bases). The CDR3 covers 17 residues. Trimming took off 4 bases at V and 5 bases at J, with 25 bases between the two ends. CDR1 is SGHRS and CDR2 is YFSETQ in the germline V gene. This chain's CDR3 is CASSPSPAGGDVHEQYF. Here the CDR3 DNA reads TGCGCCAGCAGCCCCTCACCAGCCGGGGGTGACGTGCACGAGCAGTACTTC.